These T cell receptor beta chains were read from a single sample in a study of identical twins. Each CDR3 protein is one row after TCRdb ran MiXCR on the 5' RACE reads. Of 1.5 million to 2 million distinct CDR3 sequences detected, less than 40% appear once; the ten largest clones hold about 0.3%. Sequenced: cord blood. These receptors all come from a newborn girl in good health. The CDR3 runs from the conserved cysteine through the conserved F or W.

J	V	CDR3
TRBJ2-3	TRBV20-1	CSAQEGGADTQYF
TRBJ2-5	TRBV2	CADRHQETQYF
TRBJ2-1	TRBV7-9	CASSRRQTTFYNEQFF
TRBJ2-1	TRBV19	CASSIQSVPPNEQFF
TRBJ2-2	TRBV7-2	CASSVLALNTGELFF
TRBJ2-5	TRBV4-1	CASGQASSETQYF
TRBJ2-5	TRBV5-1	CASSLGQRDEQYF
TRBJ2-2	TRBV29-1	CSVAVSAYTGELFF
TRBJ1-2	TRBV5-1	CASSLGQSNYGYTF
-	TRBV3-1	CASSQEASGRARGENIQYF
TRBJ2-5	TRBV4-2	CASSQAGLSETQYF
TRBJ2-3	TRBV20-1	CSASGLAGVPGTQYF
TRBJ2-5	TRBV4-2	CASSPWTSGETQYF
TRBJ2-1	TRBV7-2	CASTHSGNYNEQFF
TRBJ1-2	TRBV3-1	CASSRGALQGYTF
TRBJ1-2	TRBV6-2/TRBV6-3	CASSYVGQSNYGYTF
TRBJ2-5	TRBV12-3/TRBV12-4	CASSLGGWSAQETQYF
TRBJ2-7	TRBV9	CASSVAWGSGRKDEQYF
TRBJ2-5	TRBV7-8	CASSLGILAGGLETQYF
TRBJ1-2	TRBV27	CASSFLHRDRNYGYTF
TRBJ2-5	TRBV7-9	CASSFTGFLKSEQYF
TRBJ2-7	TRBV28	CASSLWGFRDSSDEQYF
TRBJ2-5	TRBV29-1	CSVDFRVRETQYF
TRBJ1-1	TRBV29-1	CSVAHTEAFF
TRBJ2-1	TRBV7-2	CTSSLVPSTDNEQFF
TRBJ2-2	TRBV5-1	CASSFFIRGPGPHTGELFF
TRBJ2-5	TRBV4-2	CASSHLGTSGIRETQYF
TRBJ2-1	TRBV20-1	CSAHKAGGPNYNEQFF